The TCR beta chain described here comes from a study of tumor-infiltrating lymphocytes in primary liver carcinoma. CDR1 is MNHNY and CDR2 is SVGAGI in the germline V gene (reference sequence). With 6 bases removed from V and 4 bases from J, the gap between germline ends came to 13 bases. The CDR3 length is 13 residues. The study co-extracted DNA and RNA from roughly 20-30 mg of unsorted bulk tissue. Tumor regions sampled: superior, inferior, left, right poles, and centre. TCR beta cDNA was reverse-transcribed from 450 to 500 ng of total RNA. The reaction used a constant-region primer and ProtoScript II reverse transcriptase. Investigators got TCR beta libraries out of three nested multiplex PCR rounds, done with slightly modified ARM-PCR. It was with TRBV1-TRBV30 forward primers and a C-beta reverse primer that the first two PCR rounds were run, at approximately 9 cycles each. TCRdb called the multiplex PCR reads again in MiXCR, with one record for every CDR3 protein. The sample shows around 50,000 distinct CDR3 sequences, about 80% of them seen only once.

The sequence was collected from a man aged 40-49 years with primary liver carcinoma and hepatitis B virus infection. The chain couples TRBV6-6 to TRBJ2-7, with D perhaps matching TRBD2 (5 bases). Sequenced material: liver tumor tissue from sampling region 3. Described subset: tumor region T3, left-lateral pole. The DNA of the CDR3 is TGTGCCAGCAGACGAGGAGGTGGTTACGAGCAGTACTTC. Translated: CASRRGGGYEQYF.